This is a list of T cell receptor beta chains from one sample in a study of T cells after yellow fever vaccination. TCRdb re-called the 5' RACE reads through MiXCR, storing one row per CDR3 protein. Of about 69,000 distinct CDR3 sequences listed, approximately 5% are singletons. Sequences were derived from CD4+ T cells sorted from PBMCs, sampled roughly 15 days after the first yellow fever vaccination. These TCRs come from a man between 18 and 35 years old who received the YFV17D yellow fever vaccine. Both conserved end residues are part of each CDR3. Each record gives: V gene, CDR3 length, J gene, clone size, D gene, CDR3 protein, CDR3 DNA. The D gene is left open where the match is weak. Some rows have no size entry. The others give once, few or many, or a class for an expanded clone.

TRBV7-2	16	TRBJ2-1	many	NA	CASSLARHPPYNEQFF	TGTGCCAGCAGCTTAGCGCGACATCCCCCCTACAATGAGCAGTTCTTC
TRBV2	13	TRBJ2-1	few	NA	CASLRDTYNEQFF	TGTGCCAGCCTCAGGGATACCTACAATGAGCAGTTCTTC
TRBV15	12	TRBJ1-1	many	NA	CATSRANLGAFF	TGTGCCACCAGCAGGGCTAATCTAGGAGCTTTCTTT
TRBV12-3/TRBV12-4	17	TRBJ2-5	many	TRBD2	CASSFSSGGAYQETQYF	TGTGCCAGCAGTTTCTCTAGCGGGGGGGCGTACCAAGAGACCCAGTACTTC
TRBV5-1	15	TRBJ2-5	many	NA	CASRPGGGGSETQYF	TGCGCCAGCAGACCGGGGGGCGGGGGATCAGAGACCCAGTACTTC
TRBV12-3/TRBV12-4	14	TRBJ1-1	many	TRBD1	CASSSRTGNTEAFF	TGTGCCAGCAGTTCCAGGACAGGGAACACTGAAGCTTTCTTT
TRBV7-2	15	TRBJ2-6	many	NA	CASSTPPRGANVLTF	TGTGCCAGCAGCACCCCGCCCCGCGGGGCCAACGTCCTGACTTTC
TRBV19	14	TRBJ2-3	many	NA	CASSPLDSRDTQYF	TGTGCCAGTAGTCCCCTGGACAGTCGGGATACGCAGTATTTT
TRBV12-2	16	TRBJ2-3	few	NA	CASRTQRASGGDTQYF	TGTGCAAGTCGCACTCAAAGGGCTAGCGGGGGAGATACGCAGTATTTT
TRBV29-1	15	TRBJ2-3	many	TRBD2	CSVVASGVIADTQYF	TGCAGCGTTGTGGCTAGCGGGGTAATAGCAGATACGCAGTATTTT
TRBV20-1	12	TRBJ1-2	many	TRBD1	CSARDREYGYTF	TGCAGTGCTCGTGACAGGGAGTATGGCTACACCTTC
TRBV5-1	15	TRBJ2-4	many	NA	CASSFDEGIVGIQYF	TGCGCCAGCAGCTTCGACGAGGGGATAGTGGGCATTCAGTACTTC
TRBV4-1	14	TRBJ2-5	few	NA	CASSQSGAVGTQYF	TGCGCCAGCAGCCAATCCGGAGCGGTAGGGACCCAGTACTTC
TRBV5-1	12	TRBJ1-2	many	NA	CASSLNKEGYTF	TGCGCCAGCAGCTTGAACAAAGAAGGCTACACCTTC
TRBV7-8	14	TRBJ2-3	many	NA	CASSSGDTRGTQYF	TGTGCCAGCAGCTCCGGGGACACTCGAGGTACGCAGTATTTT
TRBV25-1	17	TRBJ2-3	many	NA	CASSQRTVGEGADTQYF	TGTGCCAGCAGTCAGAGGACCGTAGGGGAAGGAGCAGATACGCAGTATTTT
TRBV11-2	18	TRBJ1-4	many	TRBD1	CASSSYRGQGGRREKLFF	TGTGCCAGCAGCTCCTATAGGGGACAGGGAGGTCGGCGAGAAAAACTGTTTTTT
TRBV5-1	12	TRBJ2-5	many	NA	CASRIPGETQYF	TGCGCCAGCAGGATTCCCGGCGAGACCCAGTACTTC
TRBV19	16	TRBJ2-2	few	NA	CASSTTGRGNTGELFF	TGTGCCAGTAGTACCACAGGAAGGGGGAACACCGGGGAGCTGTTTTTT
TRBV2	14	TRBJ2-7	many	NA	CASSEGNFSYEQYF	TGTGCCAGCAGTGAAGGTAACTTCAGCTACGAGCAGTACTTC
TRBV7-2	13	TRBJ1-5	medium-sized	NA	CASSLDDIQPQHF	TGTGCCAGCAGCTTAGACGATATCCAACCCCAGCATTTT
TRBV15	13	TRBJ2-1	many	NA	CATSRQNRLEQFF	TGTGCCACCAGCAGACAAAATAGGCTTGAGCAGTTCTTC
TRBV10-3	15	TRBJ1-5	many	NA	CAISGGQGSGQPQHF	TGTGCCATCAGTGGTGGGCAGGGTTCGGGTCAGCCCCAGCATTTT
TRBV29-1	10	TRBJ2-7	many	NA	CSVGVREQYF	TGCAGCGTTGGGGTACGCGAGCAGTACTTC
TRBV23-1	17	TRBJ2-1	many	NA	CANLLGYQYCSYNEQFF	TGCGCCAACCTTTTGGGCTACCAGTATTGCTCCTACAATGAGCAGTTCTTC
TRBV6-2/TRBV6-3	13	TRBJ2-3	many	NA	CASSGEATDTQYF	TGTGCCAGCAGCGGAGAAGCCACAGATACGCAGTATTTT
TRBV7-8	15	TRBJ1-2	NA	TRBD1	CASSLVTGENYGYTF	TGTGCCAGCAGCTTAGTTACAGGGGAAAACTATGGCTACACCTTC
TRBV28	13	TRBJ2-3	many	NA	CASTPGTTDTQYF	TGTGCCAGCACTCCGGGGACCACAGATACGCAGTATTTT
TRBV30	13	TRBJ2-5	many	TRBD1	CAWESGGSETQYF	TGTGCCTGGGAGTCAGGGGGCTCGGAGACCCAGTACTTC
TRBV20-1	17	TRBJ2-1	few	TRBD2	CSARTSGGASSYNEQFF	TGCAGTGCTAGGACTAGCGGGGGGGCTTCCTCCTACAATGAGCAGTTCTTC
TRBV13	16	TRBJ2-3	NA	NA	CASSFGTIYSTDTQYF	TGTGCCAGCAGCTTTGGGACAATCTATAGCACAGATACGCAGTATTTT
TRBV7-3	12	TRBJ2-2	many	NA	CASSFLPGELFF	TGTGCCAGCAGCTTTCTCCCCGGGGAGCTGTTTTTT
TRBV12-3/TRBV12-4	14	TRBJ2-2	many	NA	CASSSYRATGELFF	TGTGCCAGCAGTTCGTACAGGGCCACCGGGGAGCTGTTTTTT
TRBV30	14	TRBJ2-1	few	NA	CAWRALGGSNEQFF	TGTGCCTGGAGGGCTCTGGGGGGCTCCAATGAGCAGTTCTTC
TRBV7-2	15	TRBJ1-1	many	NA	CASSAQGRYNTEAFF	TGTGCCAGCAGCGCCCAAGGACGGTATAACACTGAAGCTTTCTTT
TRBV6-1	15	TRBJ2-5	many	TRBD1	CASRRTGMGKETQYF	TGTGCCAGCAGAAGGACAGGGATGGGGAAAGAGACCCAGTACTTC
TRBV18	15	TRBJ1-4	many	TRBD1	CASSPNPTGVEKLFF	TGTGCCAGCTCACCCAACCCGACAGGGGTGGAAAAACTGTTTTTT
TRBV5-1	16	TRBJ2-3	many	TRBD2	CASSSLAGGLTDTQYF	TGCGCCAGCAGCTCGCTAGCGGGGGGACTCACAGATACGCAGTATTTT
TRBV18	15	TRBJ1-1	many	NA	CASSPGGGLVTEAFF	TGTGCCAGCTCACCAGGGGGCGGGTTGGTCACTGAAGCTTTCTTT
TRBV5-1	13	TRBJ2-1	many	TRBD2	CASSFGTINEQFF	TGCGCCAGCAGCTTTGGGACTATCAATGAGCAGTTCTTC
TRBV10-3	13	TRBJ2-3	many	NA	CAIRTTDTDTQYF	TGTGCCATCAGGACTACCGACACAGATACGCAGTATTTT
TRBV10-3	13	TRBJ1-1	many	NA	CAIRGTPNTEAFF	TGTGCCATTCGCGGGACACCGAACACTGAAGCTTTCTTT
TRBV5-1	15	TRBJ2-3	many	NA	CASSLDAEITDTQYF	TGCGCCAGCAGCTTGGACGCGGAGATCACAGATACGCAGTATTTT
TRBV7-9	13	TRBJ1-1	many	NA	CASNWGSGGEAFF	TGTGCCAGCAACTGGGGGTCGGGGGGTGAAGCTTTCTTT
TRBV7-2	14	TRBJ2-3	many	TRBD2	CASKRRGAGDTQYF	TGTGCCAGCAAAAGGCGGGGGGCGGGGGATACGCAGTATTTT
TRBV18	16	TRBJ2-1	many	NA	CASSQGVPSSYNEQFF	TGTGCCAGCTCACAGGGGGTCCCGAGCTCCTACAATGAGCAGTTCTTC
TRBV4-3	14	TRBJ2-1	many	NA	CASQSDPDNHEQFF	TGCGCCAGCCAATCGGACCCAGACAATCATGAGCAGTTCTTC
TRBV12-3/TRBV12-4	13	TRBJ2-5	many	NA	CASTQREGETQYF	TGTGCCAGCACACAGAGGGAAGGGGAGACCCAGTACTTC
TRBV2	11	TRBJ2-4	many	NA	CASRSTSIQYF	TGTGCCAGCAGATCGACTAGCATTCAGTACTTC
TRBV5-1	14	TRBJ1-4	many	TRBD1	CASSPDRGREKLFF	TGCGCCAGCAGCCCCGACAGGGGACGTGAAAAACTGTTTTTT
TRBV11-2	18	TRBJ2-7	NA	TRBD2	CASSLVAPSGGFSYEQYF	TGTGCCAGCAGCTTAGTGGCACCGAGCGGGGGGTTCTCCTACGAGCAGTACTTC
TRBV7-9	12	TRBJ2-3	many	NA	CASSLMVDTQYF	TGTGCCAGCAGCCTAATGGTGGATACGCAGTATTTT
TRBV4-2	20	TRBJ2-7	many	NA	CASSQDGVSGRLLLSYEQYF	TGTGCCAGCAGCCAAGACGGAGTTAGCGGACGACTATTGCTCTCCTACGAGCAGTACTTC
TRBV12-3/TRBV12-4	14	TRBJ1-3	many	NA	CASSPHFSGNTIYF	TGTGCCAGCAGCCCTCATTTTTCTGGAAACACCATATATTTT